The present entry profiles one TCR beta chain with its context. Some clones are missing from TCRdb's copy, which holds only in-frame ones; the method was immunoSEQ multiplex PCR. The sample has tens of thousands of clones, more than 75% seen once. The data were taken from a study of tumor-infiltrating lymphocytes in localized non-small cell lung cancer. The sequenced sample was lung tumor tissue. This receptor was obtained from a human donor with non-small cell lung cancer.

The chain's CDR3 is CASSPLAGAGYEQYF. DNA of the CDR3: TGCGCCAGCAGCCCCCTAGCGGGAGCTGGGTACGAGCAGTACTTC. This rearrangement joins TRBV5-1 to TRBJ2-7; 10 nucleotides line up with TRBD2. The CDR3 is made up of 15 amino acids. J gave up 4 bases and V 4 bases, and 8 bases lay outside the gene matches. Per germline, CDR1 SGHRS and CDR2 YFSETQ.